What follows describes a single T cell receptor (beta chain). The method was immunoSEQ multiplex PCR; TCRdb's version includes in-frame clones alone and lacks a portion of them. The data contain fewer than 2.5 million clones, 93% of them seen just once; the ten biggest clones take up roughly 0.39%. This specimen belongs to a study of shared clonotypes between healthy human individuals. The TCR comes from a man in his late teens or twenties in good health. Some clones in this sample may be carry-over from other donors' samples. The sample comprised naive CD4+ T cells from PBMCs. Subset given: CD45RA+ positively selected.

This chain's CDR3 is CASRQGTETQYF. The CDR3 DNA sequence: TGTGCCAGCAGACAGGGGACGGAGACCCAGTACTTC. The V and J genes are TRBV25-1 and TRBJ2-5; 7 bases align to TRBD1. V lost 6 bases to trimming and J lost 5 bases; unmatched junction nucleotides: 3. In germline, CDR1 is MGHDK, CDR2 SYGVNS. CDR3 size: 12 residues. Variable domain in full (rest from reference TRBV25-1 and TRBJ2-5): EADIYQTPRYLVIGTGKKITLECSQTMGHDKMYWYQQDPGMELHLIHYSYGVNSTEKGDLSSESTVSRIRTEHFPLTLESARPSHTSQYLCASRQGTETQYFGPGTRLLVL.